Listed below are T cell receptor beta chains from one sample, sequenced in a study of T cells in Graves' hyperthyroidism and ophthalmopathy. TCRdb used MiXCR to reprocess the multiplex PCR reads, holding one entry per CDR3 protein. The sample has around 580,000 distinct CDR3 sequences; approximately 16% are singletons. The sequencing input was blood. The receptors originated from a woman under 30 with Graves' hyperthyroidism. CDR3s leave out the opening cysteine and the closing phenylalanine or tryptophan. Clone sizes are given selectively: once, few, many, or a class where the clone is expanded.

size,V,J,CDR3
few,TRBV12-5,TRBJ2-6,ASGLVVDRSGANVLT
few,TRBV4-3,TRBJ1-6,ASSPRQENSPLH
many,TRBV7-2,TRBJ2-7,ASGPGRIYEQY
.,TRBV20-1,TRBJ2-3,SARSRTGDGDTQY
many,TRBV24-1,TRBJ1-5,ATSDILGQPQH
.,TRBV18,TRBJ2-6,ASSPAGNSGANVLT
many,TRBV2,TRBJ2-3,ASSVVARTTDISGMVTSTDTQY
few,TRBV7-9,TRBJ2-2,ATMPRTFGNTGELF
.,TRBV6-5,TRBJ1-5,ASSYSLTTYRNQPQH
.,TRBV11-2,TRBJ1-6,ASSLRTGDNSPLH
many,TRBV20-1,TRBJ2-1,SAPSRSSYNEQF
.,TRBV29-1,TRBJ2-7,SVRDSIYEQY
many,TRBV3-1,TRBJ2-7,ASSGLAYSYEQY
many,TRBV12-3/TRBV12-4,TRBJ1-1,ASSFSGIGGNTEAF
.,TRBV11-2,TRBJ2-2,ASSSRGGGLF
many,TRBV10-2,TRBJ2-5,ASSEALLQQETQY
few,TRBV7-3,TRBJ2-5,ASSQASGGAETQY
.,TRBV19,TRBJ1-1,ASSMLGNTEAF
.,TRBV6-2/TRBV6-3,TRBJ2-1,ASSYSASGTSVYNEQF
many,TRBV5-6,TRBJ2-3,ANPSIGGSSPPGTDTQY
.,TRBV6-4,TRBJ2-3,ASSDSPSGGDTQY
.,TRBV20-1,TRBJ1-5,SARGGGAEYQPQH
.,TRBV12-3/TRBV12-4,TRBJ2-1,AAGRGVEQF
few,TRBV29-1,TRBJ1-1,SASAGVDTEAF
many,TRBV6-4,TRBJ1-1,ASSVSSYTEAF
many,TRBV6-1,TRBJ2-7,ASSYSWQMSYEQY
.,TRBV15,TRBJ1-1,ATSRVHRGGTEAF
few,TRBV5-1,TRBJ1-5,ASEIPNRDLGNQPQH
many,TRBV2,TRBJ2-7,ASSERVEQY
many,TRBV6-2/TRBV6-3,TRBJ2-7,ASSVTSGGYYEQY
.,TRBV28,TRBJ2-7,ASSPPGASSYEQY
.,TRBV20-1,TRBJ2-1,SARRPGLSF
.,TRBV2,TRBJ2-1,ASNERGQFREQF
.,TRBV28,TRBJ2-7,ASRVHSSYEQY
many,TRBV20-1,TRBJ1-3,SARGAGAFAGNTIY
few,TRBV6-2/TRBV6-3,TRBJ1-3,ASSYIRRISGNTIY
many,TRBV27,TRBJ2-5,ASNGTSEQETQY
few,TRBV4-1,TRBJ2-1,ASSQVGYNEQF
many,TRBV30,TRBJ2-1,AWRAYNEQF
many,TRBV6-2/TRBV6-3,TRBJ1-1,ASSYPTVGVSTEAF
.,TRBV30,TRBJ2-2,AWSGDRMSGELF
.,TRBV20-1,TRBJ2-1,SANKLAGDNEQF
.,TRBV9,TRBJ2-5,ASSLGAEETQY
.,TRBV12-5,TRBJ2-7,ASGLVTGSSYEQY
few,TRBV29-1,TRBJ2-7,SVVTSGGSYEQY
few,TRBV4-3,TRBJ2-7,ASSIYRGVRSYEQY
.,TRBV4-1,TRBJ2-4,ASSQEGLAGVNPY
.,TRBV28,TRBJ1-2,ASSYFNYGYT
many,TRBV20-1,TRBJ1-5,SARTWNQPQH
many,TRBV11-2,TRBJ2-6,ASSPLRGTNVLT
.,TRBV6-5,TRBJ1-4,ASSTTPATNEKLF
.,TRBV2,TRBJ2-2,ASSERGVLPGELF
many,TRBV7-2,TRBJ2-7,ASRIAGGPYEQY
many,TRBV20-1,TRBJ1-2,SAKGSSKGSLVGYT
few,TRBV5-8,TRBJ1-5,ASSLRYSNQPQH
few,TRBV11-2,TRBJ2-3,ASLLAPSTDTQY
few,TRBV5-1,TRBJ2-3,ASSQTLIGWADTQY